The clone carrying this T cell receptor (beta chain) was seen more than once but under ten times. Authors' methods: Researchers report that nucleated cell counts were estimated from reference gene primer amplification. TCRdb keeps only in-frame clones here, not all; method: immunoSEQ multiplex PCR. V and J calls and clone size are copied from that table; D and trimming were computed from the DNA. The table includes some 31,000 clones, more than 85% detected once. The data belong to a study of blood T cell repertoires in COVID-19. In the study overall: T cells, B-cell-depleted T cells, or PBMCs provided the cDNA or gDNA that served as material.

Trimming stripped 4 bases from V and 1 base from J, with 14 bases between. This CDR3 comprises 14 residues. Per germline, CDR1 GTSNPN and CDR2 SVGIG (reference sequence). The V call is TRBV30, the J call TRBJ2-7; no clear D. This TCR was recovered from a human donor in a cohort sampled during active COVID-19. The donor label of this sample is uncertain. Sequences were obtained from peripheral blood. The CDR3 protein is CAWKAPTGSYEQYF. CDR3 coding DNA: TGTGCCTGGAAGGCTCCTACGGGTTCCTACGAGCAGTACTTC.